These 15 T cell receptor beta chains came from one sample sequenced in a study of cytomegalovirus exposure and HLA in healthy donors. The PCR contained 60 Vbeta and 13 Jbeta primers. Data came from immunoSEQ multiplex PCR; TCRdb stores just in-frame clones and leaves some out. The sample includes 90,000 to 120,000 clones, 75% to 85% of them seen just once. Specimen: PBMCs. Receptors originate from a female donor in good health and CMV-seropositive.

The chain employs TRBV7-9 and TRBJ2-1; D is undetermined. There are 13 residues in the CDR3. The germline V and J ends were trimmed by 2 bases and 8 bases, with 10 bases remaining between them. CDR1 SEHNR and CDR2 FQNEAQ come from the germline V gene (reference sequence). CDR3 DNA: TGTGCCAGCAGCTTACCAGCGTCTGATGAGCAGTTCTTC. This encodes CASSLPASDEQFF.

V usage is TRBV19 and J usage is TRBJ2-7; D is unclear. Looked up from germline, CDR1 is LNHDA and CDR2 is SQIVND (reference sequence). The V end lost 5 bases, the J end lost 0 bases, and 11 bases lay between the germline ends. CDR3 length equals 14 residues. CDR3 sequence reads: CASSLYSTSYEQYF. The CDR3 DNA reads TGTGCCAGTAGTTTGTACTCTACCTCCTACGAGCAGTACTTC.

The rearrangement links TRBV9 to TRBJ2-5; the D gene is possibly TRBD1 (5 bases). Germline V gene data show CDR1 as SGDLS and CDR2 as YYNGEE. The CDR3 contains 16 residues. V was cut by 0 bases and J by 5 bases, with 17 bases left in between. This CDR3 is CASSVDRPGKGETQYF. The CDR3 DNA is TGTGCCAGCAGCGTAGACAGACCAGGGAAGGGGGAGACCCAGTACTTC.

CDR3 in DNA: TGTGCCAGTAGGACAACAGGGGGCGCTCGGGACTATGGCTACACCTTC. Translating it yields CASRTTGGARDYGYTF. This rearrangement joins TRBV19 to TRBJ1-2, with 9 positions matching TRBD1. CDR1 and CDR2 (germline): LNHDA, SQIVND (reference sequence). The CDR3 loop spans 16 amino acids. Trimming at V came to 6 bases and at J to 3 bases, leaving 11 bases not matched to a gene.

This clone was counted once. The CDR3: CASSPLRYQETQYF. DNA of the CDR3: TGTGCCAGCAGCCCCCTACGGTACCAAGAGACCCAGTACTTC. The chain combines TRBV7-9 with TRBJ2-5; D gene unclear. The CDR3 runs to 14 residues. Between the trimmed V and J ends, which lost 5 bases and 0 bases, there was a span of 10 bases. Germline lookup yields CDR1 SEHNR and CDR2 FQNEAQ (reference sequence). The whole variable domain, filled in from reference TRBV7-9 and TRBJ2-5, reads DTGVSQNPRHKITKRGQNVTFRCDPISEHNRLYWYRQTLGQGPEFLTYFQNEAQLEKSRLLSDRFSAERPKGSFSTLEIQRTEQGDSAMYLCASSPLRYQETQYFGPGTRLLVL.

V usage is TRBV18 and J usage is TRBJ2-2; D is ambiguous. The CDR3 runs to 15 residues. The ends were cut back, 3 bases at V and 5 bases at J, with 13 bases in the middle. Germline V gene data show CDR1 as KGHSH and CDR2 as LQKENI. Written as DNA, the CDR3 is TGTGCCAGCTCACCTCTAGGCGGAGAGACCGGGGAGCTGTTTTTT. Translating gives CASSPLGGETGELFF.

A word on this clone: A read error may account for a junction end that differs from germline. This rearrangement joins TRBV7-9 to TRBJ1-1, with D maybe TRBD1 (5 bases). Per the germline V gene, CDR1 is SEHNR and CDR2 is FQNEAQ (reference sequence). The CDR3 runs to 11 residues. In DNA, the CDR3 is TGTTCCAGCAGAGGGGACACTGAAGCTTTCTTT. Translation gives CSSRGDTEAFF.

The rearrangement joins TRBV6-5 to TRBJ1-5; D remains ambiguous. The CDR3 totals 15 residues. The germline CDR1 and CDR2 sequences are MNHEY and SVGAGI. The V and J ends lost 8 bases and 5 bases respectively, with 19 bases between them. The CDR3 sequence: CASHTHREVYQPQHF. CDR3 nucleotide sequence: TGTGCCAGCCATACCCATCGGGAGGTTTATCAGCCCCAGCATTTT.

The chain recombines TRBV6-1 with TRBJ2-1; TRBD1 matches at 9 bases. CDR3 length: 14 amino acids. Trimming took 5 bases from V and 5 from J; bases not matched to a gene: 4. From germline, CDR1 is MNHNS and CDR2 SASEGT. The CDR3 reads CASSTRDRDNEQFF. The CDR3 DNA reads as TGTGCCAGCAGTACCCGGGACAGGGACAATGAGCAGTTCTTC.

This rearrangement joins TRBV7-9 to TRBJ1-3, with a tentative D call TRBD1 (6 bases). The CDR3 loop spans 14 amino acids. Trimming shortened V by 5 bases and J by 7 bases, and 15 bases separated the two germline ends. The germline V gene has CDR1 SEHNR and CDR2 FQNEAQ (reference sequence). CDR3 DNA sequence: TGTGCCAGCAGCGACTTACAGGGTACGAACACCATATATTTT. This sequence encodes CASSDLQGTNTIYF.

The chain employs TRBV5-4 and TRBJ2-1, with a tentative D call TRBD1 (5 bases). CDR3 size: 18 residues. Looked up from germline, CDR1 is SGHNT and CDR2 is YYREEE (reference sequence). Trimming removed 1 base from V and 5 bases from J, with 22 bases in between. CDR3 nucleotide sequence: TGTGCCAGCAGCTTGTCACGGACAATGGGTGGGCAAAACAATGAGCAGTTCTTC. Residues: CASSLSRTMGGQNNEQFF.

The chain is built from TRBV7-2 and TRBJ1-1; D unresolved. In germline, CDR1 is SGHTA, CDR2 FQGNSA. Trimming cost V 3 bases and J 0 bases, with 11 bases left between them. This CDR3 comprises 15 residues. The CDR3 reads CASSFGGVMNTEAFF. The CDR3 coding sequence is TGTGCCAGCAGCTTCGGCGGGGTCATGAACACTGAAGCTTTCTTT.

This chain connects TRBV5-8 to TRBJ2-7; 8 positions match TRBD1. CDR1 is SGHTS and CDR2 is YDEGEE in the germline V gene. Losses at the gene ends were 4 bases for V and 0 bases for J; bases not matched to a gene: 3. The CDR3 is 14 amino acids. The CDR3 here is CASSRDRSSYEQYF. DNA of the CDR3: TGTGCCAGCAGCCGGGACAGGTCCTCCTACGAGCAGTACTTC.

This chain connects TRBV2 to TRBJ2-5; 8 positions agree with TRBD2. V lost 8 bases to trimming and J lost 3 bases; unmatched junction nucleotides: 2. The CDR3 sequence is 12 residues long. The germline V gene has CDR1 SNHLY and CDR2 FYNNEI. The CDR3 sequence is CASSLAEETQYF. The DNA for the CDR3 is TGTGCCAGCTCACTAGCGGAAGAGACCCAGTACTTC.

This clone has a single count. The V call is TRBV2, the J call TRBJ1-2, with D perhaps matching TRBD1 (5 bases). Trimming took 6 bases from V and 0 from J, leaving 11 bases between them. CDR3 size: 14 residues. CDR1 is SNHLY and CDR2 is FYNNEI in the germline V gene. The CDR3 reads CASRLDSTNYGYTF. DNA for the CDR3: TGTGCCAGCAGGCTAGACAGCACTAACTATGGCTACACCTTC. Together with reference TRBV2 and TRBJ1-2, the CDR3 gives the full variable domain: EPEVTQTPSHQVTQMGQEVILRCVPISNHLYFYWYRQILGQKVEFLVSFYNNEISEKSEIFDDQFSVERPDGSNFTLKIRSTKLEDSAMYFCASRLDSTNYGYTFGSGTRLTVV.